A selection of T cell receptor beta chains follows, all from one sample in a study of cytomegalovirus exposure and HLA in healthy donors. Data came from immunoSEQ multiplex PCR; TCRdb stores just in-frame clones and leaves some out. The sample shows 87,000 or so clones, under 65% of them seen only once. The sequenced material came from PBMCs. These receptors were taken from a man in his sixties in good health and CMV-seronegative. The conserved cysteine and the conserved F or W are not part of the CDR3 here. The order of the fields is J gene, clone size, V gene, CDR3 protein. Not all rows give a size; the values are once, few, many and, for expanded clones, a class.

j_call: TRBJ1-1; clone_size: few; v_call: TRBV19; cdr3_aa: ASMGTGRMNTEAF
j_call: TRBJ2-3; clone_size: NA; v_call: TRBV5-1; cdr3_aa: ASMSTRTGSTDTQY
j_call: TRBJ1-1; clone_size: once; v_call: TRBV9; cdr3_aa: ASSPRTGGKNTEAF
j_call: TRBJ2-7; clone_size: few; v_call: TRBV25-1; cdr3_aa: ASMRDRVNEQY
j_call: TRBJ2-3; clone_size: few; v_call: TRBV6-1; cdr3_aa: ASSELRGATDTQY
j_call: TRBJ1-2; clone_size: NA; v_call: TRBV29-1; cdr3_aa: SARTGFGYT
j_call: TRBJ2-1; clone_size: NA; v_call: TRBV5-1; cdr3_aa: ASGAGGANNEQF
j_call: TRBJ2-3; clone_size: NA; v_call: TRBV5-1; cdr3_aa: ASSLRAGGYTDTQY
j_call: TRBJ1-5; clone_size: NA; v_call: TRBV23-1; cdr3_aa: ASSQPPGSNQPQH
j_call: TRBJ2-7; clone_size: few; v_call: TRBV6-5; cdr3_aa: ASPSGSSYEQY
j_call: TRBJ2-3; clone_size: NA; v_call: TRBV5-1; cdr3_aa: ASSLGGGPSTDTQY
j_call: TRBJ2-5; clone_size: NA; v_call: TRBV6-1; cdr3_aa: ASSVQGAETQY
j_call: TRBJ2-7; clone_size: NA; v_call: TRBV30; cdr3_aa: AWSRLAGGRPYEQY
j_call: TRBJ2-1; clone_size: NA; v_call: TRBV28; cdr3_aa: GGNLAGNEQF
j_call: TRBJ2-7; clone_size: few; v_call: TRBV9; cdr3_aa: ASSVGQGTYEQY
j_call: TRBJ1-1; clone_size: NA; v_call: TRBV5-1; cdr3_aa: ASSLVQNPTILNTEAF
j_call: TRBJ1-2; clone_size: once; v_call: TRBV4-1; cdr3_aa: ASSQDGTGMRGYT
j_call: TRBJ2-5; clone_size: NA; v_call: TRBV19; cdr3_aa: ASTGPGETQY
j_call: TRBJ2-5; clone_size: few; v_call: TRBV2; cdr3_aa: ASPPLGALGEQY
j_call: TRBJ1-2; clone_size: NA; v_call: TRBV7-9; cdr3_aa: ASSPGTGYGYT
j_call: TRBJ2-5; clone_size: NA; v_call: TRBV5-6; cdr3_aa: ASSSFGTVLAY
j_call: TRBJ2-1; clone_size: once; v_call: TRBV2; cdr3_aa: AIQFGGNEQF
j_call: TRBJ2-2; clone_size: NA; v_call: TRBV6-4; cdr3_aa: AILRTSVTGELF
j_call: TRBJ2-2; clone_size: NA; v_call: TRBV12-5; cdr3_aa: ASGLVLLAGVNTGELF
j_call: TRBJ1-4; clone_size: NA; v_call: TRBV11-2; cdr3_aa: ASSLVWLPGGREKLF
j_call: TRBJ2-4; clone_size: few; v_call: TRBV5-6; cdr3_aa: ASSPSSSGGPYENIQY
j_call: TRBJ2-3; clone_size: NA; v_call: TRBV9; cdr3_aa: ASSVETSGSGTDTQY
j_call: TRBJ2-2; clone_size: NA; v_call: TRBV19; cdr3_aa: ASSIWGGAANTGELF
j_call: TRBJ1-2; clone_size: NA; v_call: TRBV6-1; cdr3_aa: ASSEAGREGGYT
j_call: TRBJ1-2; clone_size: few; v_call: TRBV5-1; cdr3_aa: ASSLAGTDLYT
j_call: TRBJ2-1; clone_size: NA; v_call: TRBV29-1; cdr3_aa: STGINNEQF
j_call: TRBJ1-1; clone_size: NA; v_call: TRBV18; cdr3_aa: ASSPPSRVNTEAF
j_call: TRBJ1-6; clone_size: NA; v_call: TRBV9; cdr3_aa: ASSVRTENSPLH
j_call: TRBJ2-7; clone_size: NA; v_call: TRBV11-2; cdr3_aa: ASSLDRTTIYEQY
j_call: TRBJ2-7; clone_size: once; v_call: TRBV5-1; cdr3_aa: ASSISGNPGGENGQY
j_call: TRBJ2-7; clone_size: NA; v_call: TRBV5-4; cdr3_aa: ASSPRDSYEQY
j_call: TRBJ2-5; clone_size: NA; v_call: TRBV19; cdr3_aa: ASSIEVPGETQY
j_call: TRBJ2-3; clone_size: NA; v_call: TRBV10-3; cdr3_aa: AISGGGISTDTQY
j_call: TRBJ2-2; clone_size: NA; v_call: TRBV28; cdr3_aa: ASTPSRANGTGELF
j_call: TRBJ1-2; clone_size: NA; v_call: TRBV6-1; cdr3_aa: ASGPGTGGSYGYT